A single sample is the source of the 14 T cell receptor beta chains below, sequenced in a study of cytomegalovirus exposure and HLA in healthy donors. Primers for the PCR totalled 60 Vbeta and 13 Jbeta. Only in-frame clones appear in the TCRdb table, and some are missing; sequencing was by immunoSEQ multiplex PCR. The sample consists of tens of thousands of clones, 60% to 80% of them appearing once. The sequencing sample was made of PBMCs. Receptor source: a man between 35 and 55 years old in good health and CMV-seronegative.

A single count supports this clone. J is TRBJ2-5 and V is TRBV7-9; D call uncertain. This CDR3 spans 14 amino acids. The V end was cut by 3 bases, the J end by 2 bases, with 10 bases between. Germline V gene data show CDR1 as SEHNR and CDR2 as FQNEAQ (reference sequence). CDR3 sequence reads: CASSFTRSQETQYF. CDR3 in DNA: TGTGCCAGCAGCTTTACTCGCTCTCAAGAGACCCAGTACTTC.

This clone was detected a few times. The CDR3 DNA sequence: TGTGCCAGCAGTTCTATTACAGGGGCTAATTCACCCCTCCACTTT. It specifies CASSSITGANSPLHF. V gene TRBV27 combines with J gene TRBJ1-6, with 7 positions matching TRBD1. V lost 4 bases, J lost 6 bases, and 6 bases stayed unmatched. This CDR3 is built from 15 residues. Germline CDR1 is MNHEY and CDR2 is SMNVEV (reference sequence).

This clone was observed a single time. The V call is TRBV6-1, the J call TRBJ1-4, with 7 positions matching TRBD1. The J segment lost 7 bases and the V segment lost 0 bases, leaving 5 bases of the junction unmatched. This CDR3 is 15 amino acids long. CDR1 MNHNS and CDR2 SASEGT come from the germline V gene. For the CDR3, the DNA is TGTGCCAGCAGTGAAGCGCAGACAGGGCGTGAAAAACTGTTTTTT. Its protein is CASSEAQTGREKLFF.

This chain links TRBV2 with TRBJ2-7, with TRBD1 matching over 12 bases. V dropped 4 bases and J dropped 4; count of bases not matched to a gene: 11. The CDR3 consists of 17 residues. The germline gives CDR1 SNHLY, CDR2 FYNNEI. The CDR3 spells CASSAVTGTGGFYEQYF. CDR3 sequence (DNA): TGTGCCAGCAGTGCTGTGACCGGGACAGGGGGCTTTTACGAGCAGTACTTC.

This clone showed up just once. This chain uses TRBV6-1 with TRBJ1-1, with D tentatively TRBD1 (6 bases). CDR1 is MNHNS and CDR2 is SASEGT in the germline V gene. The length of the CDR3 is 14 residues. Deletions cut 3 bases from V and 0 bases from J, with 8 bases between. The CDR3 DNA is TGTGCCAGCAGTGATCAGGGGTTGAACACTGAAGCTTTCTTT. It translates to CASSDQGLNTEAFF.

For the CDR3, the DNA is TGTGCCATCAGAGATACAGCGAACACTGAAGCTTTCTTT. Amino acid sequence: CAIRDTANTEAFF. The rearrangement joins TRBV10-3 to TRBJ1-1; D gene uncertain. In germline, CDR1 is ENHRY, CDR2 SYGVKD. Trimming stripped 6 bases from V and 1 base from J, with 9 bases between. CDR3 length: 13 residues.

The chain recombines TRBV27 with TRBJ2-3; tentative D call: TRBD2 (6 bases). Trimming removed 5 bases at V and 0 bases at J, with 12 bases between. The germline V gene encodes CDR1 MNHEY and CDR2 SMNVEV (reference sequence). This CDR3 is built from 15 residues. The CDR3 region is CASSQGLSSTDTQYF. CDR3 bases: TGTGCCAGCAGTCAGGGACTGTCTAGCACAGATACGCAGTATTTT.

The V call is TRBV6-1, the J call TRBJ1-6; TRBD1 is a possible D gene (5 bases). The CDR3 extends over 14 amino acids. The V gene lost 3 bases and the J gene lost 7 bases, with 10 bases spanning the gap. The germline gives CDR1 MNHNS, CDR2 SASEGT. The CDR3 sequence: CASSDRVMNSPLHF. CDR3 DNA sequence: TGTGCCAGCAGTGACAGGGTTATGAATTCACCCCTCCACTTT.

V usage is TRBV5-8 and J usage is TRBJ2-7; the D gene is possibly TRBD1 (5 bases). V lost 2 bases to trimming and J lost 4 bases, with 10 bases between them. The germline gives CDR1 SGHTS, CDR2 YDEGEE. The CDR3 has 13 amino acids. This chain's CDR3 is CASSFDRTYEQYF. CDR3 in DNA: TGTGCCAGCAGCTTTGACAGAACTTACGAGCAGTACTTC.

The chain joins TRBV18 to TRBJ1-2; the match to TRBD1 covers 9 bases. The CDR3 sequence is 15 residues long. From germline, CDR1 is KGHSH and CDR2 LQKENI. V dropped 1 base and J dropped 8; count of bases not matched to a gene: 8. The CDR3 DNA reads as TGTGCCAGCTCACCACTCCTACAGGGGGCGCAAGGCTACACCTTC. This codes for CASSPLLQGAQGYTF.

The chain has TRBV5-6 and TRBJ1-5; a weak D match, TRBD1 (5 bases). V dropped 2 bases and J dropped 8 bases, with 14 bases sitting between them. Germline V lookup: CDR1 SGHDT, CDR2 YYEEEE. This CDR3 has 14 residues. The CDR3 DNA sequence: TGTGCCAGCAGCTTAAGGGGATTTGGGGAGCCCCAGCATTTT. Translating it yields CASSLRGFGEPQHF. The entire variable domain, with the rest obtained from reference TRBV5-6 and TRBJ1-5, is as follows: DAGVTQSPTHLIKTRGQQVTLRCSPKSGHDTVSWYQQALGQGPQFIFQYYEEEERQRGNFPDRFSGHQFPNYSSELNVNALLLGDSALYLCASSLRGFGEPQHFGDGTRLSIL.

CDR3 sequence (DNA): TGCAGCGCCCGGGGGAACACTGAAGCTTTCTTT. It specifies CSARGNTEAFF. The chain combines TRBV29-1 with TRBJ1-1; D is ambiguous. This CDR3 has 11 residues. V dropped 7 bases and J dropped 1 base, with 7 bases sitting between them. CDR1 and CDR2 (germline): SQVTM, ANQGSEA.

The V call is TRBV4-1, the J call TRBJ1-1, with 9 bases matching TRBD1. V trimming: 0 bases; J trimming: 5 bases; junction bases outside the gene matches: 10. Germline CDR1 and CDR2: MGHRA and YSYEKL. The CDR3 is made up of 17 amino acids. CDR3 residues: CASSQDIPGTGRTEAFF. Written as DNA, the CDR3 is TGCGCCAGCAGCCAAGATATCCCCGGGACAGGGAGGACTGAAGCTTTCTTT.

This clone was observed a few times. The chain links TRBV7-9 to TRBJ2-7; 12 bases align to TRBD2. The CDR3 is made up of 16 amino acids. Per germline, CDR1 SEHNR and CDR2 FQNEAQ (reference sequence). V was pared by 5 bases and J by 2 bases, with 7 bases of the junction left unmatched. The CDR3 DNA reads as TGTGCCAGCAGCCCCCCGACTAGCGGGAGTGCCTACGAGCAGTACTTC. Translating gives CASSPPTSGSAYEQYF.